Below are 26 T cell receptor beta chains sequenced from a single sample in a study of blood T cell repertoires in COVID-19. Sequencing used immunoSEQ multiplex PCR; TCRdb keeps in-frame clones, though not all of them. The data show more than 90,000 clones, with approximately 84% seen just once and about a quarter held by the top ten. The material sequenced was peripheral blood. The receptors derive from a human donor in a cohort sampled during active COVID-19.

The CDR3 protein is CASSYVQGGKLFF. Written as DNA, the CDR3 is TGTGCCAGCAGTTACGTCCAGGGGGGAAAACTGTTTTTT. This rearrangement joins TRBV6-5 to TRBJ1-4; 7 positions agree with TRBD1. Trimming at V came to 2 bases and at J to 10 bases, leaving 4 bases not matched to a gene. CDR3 size: 13 residues. Germline CDR1 reads MNHEY; CDR2 reads SVGAGI.

V usage is TRBV28 and J usage is TRBJ2-7; TRBD2 is a possible D gene (7 bases). The CDR3 is 15 amino acids. The V gene lost 3 bases and the J gene lost 1 base, with 13 bases spanning the gap. Germline V gene sequence: CDR1 MDHEN, CDR2 SYDVKM. This CDR3 is CASSLKGGFSYEQYF. CDR3 in DNA: TGTGCCAGCAGTTTGAAGGGGGGGTTTTCCTACGAGCAGTACTTC.

The DNA for the CDR3 is TGTGCCAGCAGCGCCGGACTAGCGGGTGAAAGAACAGATACGCAGTATTTT. Translated, it gives CASSAGLAGERTDTQYF. The genes are TRBV7-9 and TRBJ2-3, with 11 nucleotides matching TRBD2. Unmatched junction bases numbered 10, after V lost 5 bases and J lost 3 bases. The CDR3 sequence is 17 residues long. The germline gives CDR1 SEHNR, CDR2 FQNEAQ (reference sequence).

The sample holds a few counts of this clone. V gene TRBV12-3 or TRBV12-4 combines with J gene TRBJ1-2; D ambiguous. V was cut by 8 bases and J by 5 bases, with 12 bases left in between. The CDR3 extends over 12 amino acids. CDR3 sequence reads: CASAYRGYGYTF. The CDR3 bases are TGTGCCAGCGCGTATCGAGGTTATGGCTACACCTTC.

The rearrangement joins TRBV4-3 to TRBJ1-2; 7 positions agree with TRBD1. The germline V gene has CDR1 LGHNA and CDR2 YSLEER. The CDR3 extends over 15 amino acids. V dropped 0 bases and J dropped 7; count of bases not matched to a gene: 8. The CDR3: CASSQDKGGTFGYTF. The CDR3 bases are TGCGCCAGCAGCCAAGATAAAGGGGGCACTTTTGGCTACACCTTC.

The gene calls are TRBV10-2 and TRBJ1-1, with TRBD1 matching 7 bases. Germline V gene lookup returns CDR1 WSHSY and CDR2 SAAADI. The trim removed 8 bases at V and 1 base at J, leaving 4 bases unmatched. CDR3 length equals 13 residues. The CDR3 DNA is TGCGCCAGCCAGGGACAGCGGAACACTGAAGCTTTCTTT. Protein: CASQGQRNTEAFF.

This clone has ten or more counts. For the CDR3, the DNA is TGTGCCAGCAGCTCCGACACCGGGACAGGTAATTCACCCCTCCACTTT. Amino acids: CASSSDTGTGNSPLHF. The rearrangement uses TRBV4-2 and TRBJ1-6; 8 nucleotides agree with TRBD1. V lost 5 bases and J lost 6; bases outside the gene matches: 9. CDR1 LGHNA and CDR2 YNFKEQ come from the germline V gene. The CDR3 extends over 16 amino acids.

The J gene is TRBJ2-2, the V gene TRBV18; maybe TRBD2 (5 bases). Germline CDR1 reads KGHSH; CDR2 reads LQKENI. The CDR3 loop spans 16 amino acids. Trimming took off 3 bases at V and 5 bases at J, with 16 bases between the two ends. CDR3 DNA: TGTGCCAGCTCACCCCCCCTGCTGGGAGTTACCGGGGAGCTGTTTTTT. Translated: CASSPPLLGVTGELFF.

The rearrangement joins TRBV5-6 to TRBJ2-5; 7 bases fit TRBD1. The trim removed 4 bases at V and 2 bases at J, leaving 5 bases unmatched. The germline gives CDR1 SGHDT, CDR2 YYEEEE. The length of the CDR3 is 14 residues. The DNA of the CDR3 is TGTGCCAGCAGCGAACAGGGGTGGCAAGAGACCCAGTACTTC. Amino acids: CASSEQGWQETQYF.

The chain is built from TRBV6-5 and TRBJ1-2; no reliable D call. Per germline, CDR1 MNHEY and CDR2 SVGAGI. The CDR3 extends over 13 amino acids. The V and J ends lost 2 bases and 4 bases respectively, with 8 bases between them. The CDR3 spells CASSYREAYGYTF. Here the CDR3 DNA reads TGTGCCAGCAGTTACAGGGAGGCCTATGGCTACACCTTC.

V gene TRBV28 combines with J gene TRBJ1-6, with 7 bases aligning to TRBD1. Trimming took 6 bases from V and 5 from J; bases not matched to a gene: 7. The CDR3 covers 15 residues. CDR1 and CDR2 from the germline V gene are MDHEN and SYDVKM. DNA for the CDR3: TGTGCCAGCAGCCCCCCTGACAGGGATAATTCACCCCTCCACTTT. Translating gives CASSPPDRDNSPLHF.

This clone was recorded once. The chain carries TRBV18 and TRBJ2-6; D not certain. V lost 0 bases, J lost 0 bases, and 9 bases lay in between. Germline lookup yields CDR1 KGHSH and CDR2 LQKENI. This CDR3 contains 17 residues. The CDR3 nucleotides read TGTGCCAGCTCACCACCGGGCAGCTCCTCTGGGGCCAACGTCCTGACTTTC. It yields the protein CASSPPGSSSGANVLTF.

The gene calls are TRBV28 and TRBJ1-2, with 10 positions matching TRBD1. Trimming at V came to 1 base and at J to 8 bases, leaving 7 bases not matched to a gene. The length of the CDR3 is 15 residues. Germline assignment: CDR1 MDHEN and CDR2 SYDVKM. DNA of the CDR3: TGTGCCAGCAGTTTATTGGGGGGACAGGGGAAAGGCTACACCTTC. This codes for CASSLLGGQGKGYTF.

This chain links TRBV24-1 with TRBJ2-7, with 7 bases identical to TRBD2. Germline V lookup: CDR1 KGHDR, CDR2 SFDVKD. V shed 1 base, J shed 0 bases, and the junction held 5 bases outside the gene matches. The CDR3 extends over 16 amino acids. In DNA, the CDR3 is TGTGCCACCAGTGATTTCTGCGGGGGTATCTCCTACGAGCAGTACTTC. Translating gives CATSDFCGGISYEQYF.

The chain combines TRBV6-2 or TRBV6-3 with TRBJ1-1, with D uncertain. The V gene lost 1 base and the J gene lost 4 bases, with 10 bases spanning the gap. The CDR3 sequence is 14 residues long. From germline, CDR1 is MNHEY and CDR2 SVGEGT. The CDR3 coding sequence is TGTGCCAGCAGTTACTTGGTCCGGGTCACTGAAGCTTTCTTT. Its translation is CASSYLVRVTEAFF.

This clone was observed once. V usage is TRBV28 and J usage is TRBJ1-2; 7 nucleotides match TRBD1. The length of the CDR3 is 18 residues. V trimming: 6 bases; J trimming: 1 base; junction bases outside the gene matches: 17. CDR1 is MDHEN and CDR2 is SYDVKM in the germline V gene. The CDR3 protein is CASRGPDRDFRNNYGYTF. The CDR3 DNA reads as TGTGCCAGCAGAGGCCCCGACAGGGACTTTCGGAATAACTATGGCTACACCTTC.

The CDR3 loop is CASSLRDTGELFF. Here the CDR3 DNA reads TGCGCCAGCAGCCTCCGGGACACCGGGGAGCTGTTTTTT. J is TRBJ2-2 and V is TRBV4-1; D remains unclear. The V end lost 4 bases, the J end lost 3 bases, and 6 bases lay between the germline ends. There are 13 residues in the CDR3. Per germline, CDR1 MGHRA and CDR2 YSYEKL.

J is TRBJ1-1 and V is TRBV27; D is uncertain. V was trimmed by 0 bases and J by 6 bases, leaving 14 bases between them. Per the germline V gene, CDR1 is MNHEY and CDR2 is SMNVEV (reference sequence). The CDR3 spans 15 residues. Here the CDR3 DNA reads TGTGCCAGCAGTTTATCAGGTTGGTCGCGGTCTGAAGCTTTCTTT. Translated: CASSLSGWSRSEAFF.

V usage is TRBV7-2 and J usage is TRBJ1-1; no reliable D call. The V end was cut by 3 bases, the J end by 0 bases, with 8 bases between. Germline lookup yields CDR1 SGHTA and CDR2 FQGNSA. The CDR3 has 14 residues. The CDR3 loop is CASSFGLLNTEAFF. CDR3 sequence (DNA): TGTGCCAGCAGCTTTGGGCTGCTGAACACTGAAGCTTTCTTT.

V and J are TRBV7-3 and TRBJ2-3, with 8 bases aligning to TRBD2. V dropped 1 base and J dropped 0; count of bases not matched to a gene: 6. This CDR3 is built from 17 residues. The germline V gene encodes CDR1 SGHTA and CDR2 FQGTGA. The CDR3 here is CASSLMGRGASTDTQYF. CDR3 sequence (DNA): TGTGCCAGCAGCTTAATGGGGCGGGGGGCCAGCACAGATACGCAGTATTTT.

The chain uses TRBV7-2 and TRBJ1-5; unclear D gene. The V end was cut by 1 base, the J end by 3 bases, with 10 bases between. Germline CDR1 and CDR2: SGHTA and FQGNSA. The CDR3 is made up of 15 amino acids. CDR3 region: CASSLVAGDNQPQHF. CDR3 nucleotide sequence: TGTGCCAGCAGCTTAGTCGCGGGCGACAATCAGCCCCAGCATTTT.

CDR3 protein: CASSLTTGRNIQYF. CDR3 DNA: TGTGCCAGCAGCCTTACGACAGGGCGAAACATTCAGTACTTC. The chain carries TRBV14 and TRBJ2-4, with 7 bases aligning to TRBD1. Germline V gives CDR1 SGHDN, CDR2 FVKESK. V lost 4 bases, J lost 6 bases, and 6 bases stayed unmatched. There are 14 residues in the CDR3.

The chain joins TRBV7-3 to TRBJ2-5; TRBD2 is a possible D gene (6 bases). Germline V gene data show CDR1 as SGHTA and CDR2 as FQGTGA. CDR3 size: 13 residues. Trimming took off 6 bases at V and 5 bases at J, with 13 bases between the two ends. CDR3: CASSPTREETQYF. In DNA, the CDR3 is TGTGCCAGCAGTCCGACTAGGGAGGAGACCCAGTACTTC.

The gene calls are TRBV2 and TRBJ1-5, with D uncertain. The CDR3 contains 13 residues. With 4 bases removed from V and 7 bases from J, the gap between germline ends came to 11 bases. Germline CDR1 and CDR2: SNHLY and FYNNEI. In nucleotides, the CDR3 is TGTGCCAGCAGTGGACGGGAATTGCAGCCCCAGCATTTT. This codes for CASSGRELQPQHF.

CDR3 in DNA: TGCGCCAGCAGCCAAGATGCGAGCACAGATACGCAGTATTTT. Translation: CASSQDASTDTQYF. The chain recombines TRBV4-1 with TRBJ2-3; D call uncertain. Trimming removed 0 bases from V and 0 bases from J, with 4 bases in between. Germline CDR1 MGHRA, CDR2 YSYEKL. The CDR3 length is 14 residues.

V is TRBV19 and J is TRBJ1-2; D gene unclear. The CDR3 is 13 amino acids. The germline V gene encodes CDR1 LNHDA and CDR2 SQIVND (reference sequence). The V end lost 1 base, the J end lost 2 bases, and 5 bases lay between the germline ends. The CDR3 loop is CASSIGRNYGYTF. The CDR3 nucleotides are TGTGCCAGTAGTATAGGGAGGAACTATGGCTACACCTTC.